Shown below are 8 T cell receptor beta chains from a single sample sequenced in a study of cytomegalovirus exposure and HLA in healthy donors. PCR used 60 Vbeta primers and 13 Jbeta primers. Assay used: immunoSEQ multiplex PCR; TCRdb lists only in-frame clones, some missing. The data contain some 170,000 clones, roughly 79% of them seen just once; the ten biggest clones take up 4.9%. Sample: PBMCs. The source is a woman aged 18-35 years in good health and CMV-seropositive.

The V call is TRBV10-3, the J call TRBJ1-2; D is ambiguous. The CDR3 has 17 residues. V shed 7 bases and J shed 5 bases, with 26 bases lying between them. CDR1 is ENHRY and CDR2 is SYGVKD in the germline V gene. The CDR3 region has the DNA TGTGCCATCAATTGGCAAGAAGAAAAGGGAGGCTTTTATGGCTACACCTTC. Translating it yields CAINWQEEKGGFYGYTF.

The chain carries TRBV4-2 and TRBJ2-3, with 8 bases lining up with TRBD2. The J segment lost 1 base and the V segment lost 7 bases, leaving 4 bases of the junction unmatched. The CDR3 spans 14 residues. CDR1 is LGHNA and CDR2 is YNFKEQ in the germline V gene. DNA of the CDR3: TGTGCCAGCAATAGCGGGGCGGGCACAGATACGCAGTATTTT. Its translation: CASNSGAGTDTQYF.

This clone was counted a single time. The chain is built from TRBV6-6 and TRBJ2-5; the D gene is possibly TRBD2 (6 bases). Germline V gene sequence: CDR1 MNHNY, CDR2 SVGAGI (reference sequence). Trimming removed 2 bases from V and 3 bases from J, with 10 bases in between. The CDR3 runs 14 residues. CDR3 bases: TGTGCCAGCAGTTACGGGGGGACCGAAGAGACCCAGTACTTC. The encoded protein is CASSYGGTEETQYF.

The chain recombines TRBV14 with TRBJ2-1, with D tentatively TRBD2 (5 bases). CDR3 size: 14 residues. V lost 0 bases and J lost 9, with 12 bases in between. From germline, CDR1 is SGHDN and CDR2 FVKESK. DNA for the CDR3: TGTGCCAGCAGCCAAGATCACGGGGTTAGTGAGCAGTTCTTC. Amino acids: CASSQDHGVSEQFF.

V and J are TRBV5-4 and TRBJ2-7; unclear D gene. There are 13 residues in the CDR3. V lost 5 bases, J lost 6 bases, and 15 bases lay in between. The germline V gene has CDR1 SGHNT and CDR2 YYREEE (reference sequence). CDR3 loop: CASRDEATSEQYF. CDR3 bases: TGTGCCAGCAGGGATGAGGCCACCTCCGAGCAGTACTTC. The entire variable domain, with the rest obtained from reference TRBV5-4 and TRBJ2-7, is as follows: ETGVTQSPTHLIKTRGQQVTLRCSSQSGHNTVSWYQQALGQGPQFIFQYYREEENGRGNFPPRFSGLQFPNYSSELNVNALELDDSALYLCASRDEATSEQYFGPGTRLTVT.

The sample holds a few counts of this clone. Other DNA sequences in this sample translate to the same CDR3. V is TRBV11-2 and J is TRBJ1-3; D is uncertain. The germline V and J ends were trimmed by 2 bases and 0 bases, with 5 bases remaining between them. This CDR3 is built from 14 residues. From germline, CDR1 is SGHAT and CDR2 FQNNGV. The CDR3: CASSLLSSGNTIYF. The CDR3 DNA reads TGTGCCAGCAGCTTATTATCCTCTGGAAACACCATATATTTT. The whole variable domain, remainder taken from reference TRBV11-2 and TRBJ1-3, is EAGVAQSPRYKIIEKRQSVAFWCNPISGHATLYWYQQILGQGPKLLIQFQNNGVVDDSQLPKDRFSAERLKGVDSTLKIQPAKLEDSAVYLCASSLLSSGNTIYFGEGSWLTVV.

V is TRBV5-1 and J is TRBJ1-2, with TRBD1 identical over 9 bases. V shed 2 bases and J 8 bases; nucleotides not matched to a gene: 7. This CDR3 spans 14 amino acids. CDR1 is SGHRS, CDR2 YFSETQ, per germline. The CDR3 DNA follows: TGCGCCAGCAGCTTTCAGACAGGGGGAGGGGGCTACACCTTC. It yields the protein CASSFQTGGGGYTF.

As DNA, the CDR3 is TGTGCCAGCAGTTCGACAGGCGAGCAGTACTTC. Its protein is CASSSTGEQYF. The gene calls are TRBV2 and TRBJ2-5; D might be TRBD1 (6 bases). The better agreement between TRBJ2-7 and the DNA end casts doubt on the J call. The CDR3 spans 11 residues. Per the germline V gene, CDR1 is SNHLY and CDR2 is FYNNEI.